A single TCR beta chain is shown here with its context. These data are taken from a study of blood T cell repertoires in COVID-19. Study-wide context: Material from acute and convalescent COVID-19 was sourced from the United States, Italy and Spain.

Using immunoSEQ multiplex PCR, the repertoire was profiled, and TCRdb retains in-frame clones only, with some absent. The data show some 100,000 clones, over 65% seen once. The CDR3 runs 14 residues. From germline, CDR1 is SGHRS and CDR2 YFSETQ. The V and J ends lost 4 bases and 7 bases, in that order; junction bases with no gene match: 6. The chain employs TRBV5-1 and TRBJ1-4; 8 positions match TRBD1. This receptor was identified in a human donor in a cohort sampled during active COVID-19. Sequenced: peripheral blood. The CDR3 DNA is TGCGCCAGCAGCCTTCAGGGGGCTGGTGAAAAACTGTTTTTT. It specifies CASSLQGAGEKLFF.